The TCR beta chain described here comes from a study of T cells in narcolepsy. Study-level background: Patients with NT1 or NT2 and healthy control donors were enrolled.

Profiled with immunoSEQ multiplex PCR; TCRdb holds only in-frame clones, not every one. The repertoire holds about 36,000 clones, with about 80% as singletons. This clone appeared a few times. The source material was memory (CD45RA-) CD4+ T cells from blood. The sequence came from a human donor in good health.

The CDR3 is CASSGGSSYNEQFF. For the CDR3, the DNA is TGTGCCAGCAGTGGAGGGAGCTCCTACAATGAGCAGTTCTTC. This sequence joins TRBV2 and TRBJ2-1, with D maybe TRBD2 (5 bases). Germline V gives CDR1 SNHLY, CDR2 FYNNEI. The CDR3 has 14 amino acids. V gave up 4 bases and J gave up 0 bases, with 7 bases separating them.